This T cell receptor beta chain is from a study of CD8 T cells in ankylosing spondylitis (dated by TCRdb to 2017 to 2019). Regarding the research as a whole: The study set out to find disease-linked TCR variants by profiling T cell receptor beta repertoires in ankylosing spondylitis patients and healthy donors. The whole study cohort included 108 healthy donors and under 30 ankylosing spondylitis patients. Peripheral blood was sampled, and synovial fluid was additionally collected from ankylosing spondylitis patients. The full study reports these points: The disease-linked clones were reported as significantly enriched in matched synovial fluid samples from ankylosing spondylitis patients. In peripheral blood, the disease-linked clones were found at relatively low frequencies and had a CD8+ phenotype. A TCR beta motif made up of fewer than 10 highly homologous amino acid variants appeared to be characteristic of blood from ankylosing spondylitis patients. Some TCR beta motif variants had previously been reported in synovial fluid and blood of reactive arthritis patients, which suggested common disease-initiation mechanisms.

This clonotype was observed at least ten times. Its binding antigen is unknown. One base away there is no much larger clone; base qualities are not given. The trim is 0 bases for V and 2 bases for J, with a gap of 8 bases between the germline ends. From a lookup of the germline V gene, CDR1 and CDR2 are SGHRS and YFSETQ. Inclusive of the bounding cysteine and phenylalanine, the CDR3 is 14 residues long. Only CDR3 DNA is held: 42 bases, read in frame from base 1. Sequenced on an Illumina HiSeq 2500. TCR beta libraries were prepared by quantitative 5'-RACE with molecular barcodes. The authors' analysis ran thus. A new computational method, built on a probabilistic model of VDJ rearrangement, was used to identify disease-linked TCR variants. The public sequencing data were trimmed at Q25 with fastp and processed into clonotypes with MiXCR by TCRdb, which kept only in-frame beta chains. Here each entry gathers all rows of one CDR3 protein and keeps the most common genes and DNA. TCRdb assigned the V and J calls; the authors' analysis was not used. The sample table shows roughly 300,000 distinct CDR3 sequences, and 8% are seen once. Of the sample, less than 15% falls within the top ten clones.

The TCR sequence derives from a male donor with ankylosing spondylitis. The sequencing input was blood, either unsorted or a sorted T cell fraction (not recorded which). The chain is made from TRBV5-1 and TRBJ2-5, and TRBD2 may be the D gene, going by 6 matching bases. The nucleotide sequence reads as follows: TGCGCCAGCAGCTTGGTCGGGGGACAAGAGACCCAGTACTTC. Its translation reads: CASSLVGGQETQYF.